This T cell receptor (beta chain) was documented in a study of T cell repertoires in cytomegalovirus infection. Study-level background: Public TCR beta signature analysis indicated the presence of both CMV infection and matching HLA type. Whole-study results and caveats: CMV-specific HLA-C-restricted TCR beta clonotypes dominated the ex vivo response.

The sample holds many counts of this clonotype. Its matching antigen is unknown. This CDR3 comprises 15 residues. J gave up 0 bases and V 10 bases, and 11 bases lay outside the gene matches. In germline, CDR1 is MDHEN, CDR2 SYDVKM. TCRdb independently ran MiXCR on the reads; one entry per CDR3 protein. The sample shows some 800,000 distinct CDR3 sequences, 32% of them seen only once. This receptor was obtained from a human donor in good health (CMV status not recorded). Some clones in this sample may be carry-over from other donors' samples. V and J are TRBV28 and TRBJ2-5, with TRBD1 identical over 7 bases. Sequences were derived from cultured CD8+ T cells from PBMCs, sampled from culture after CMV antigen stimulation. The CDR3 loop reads CATLPGQRYQETQYF. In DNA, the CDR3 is TGTGCCACCCTCCCGGGACAGCGGTACCAAGAGACCCAGTACTTC.